The sequence of this TCR beta chain was determined in a study of T cell repertoires in cytomegalovirus infection. Study context: CMV epitopes in the study were HLA-C-restricted (recently identified) and HLA-B-restricted (well studied). The public TCR beta signatures pointed to both CMV infection and matching HLA type.

CDR1 is SGHTA, CDR2 FQGNSA, per germline. V gave up 5 bases and J gave up 8 bases, with 9 bases separating them. The length of the CDR3 is 12 residues. This clonotype was counted a few times. No antigen is known for it. Each CDR3 protein gets one entry after TCRdb re-called the reads with MiXCR. Of around 78,000 distinct CDR3 sequences listed, 35% to 45% are singletons. Whole-study results and caveats: Accumulated public TCR beta family frequency recognized individuals carrying CMV together with the relevant HLA. HLA-C-restricted CMV clonotypes gave the most frequent clonotype in two of eight donors.

This TCR was sampled from a human donor in good health (CMV status not recorded). Some clones in this sample may be carry-over from other donors' samples. This sequence joins TRBV7-2 and TRBJ2-2; D is undetermined. The sequencing here drew on CD8+ T cells from cultured PBMCs, taken from culture after CMV antigen stimulation. Written as DNA, the CDR3 is TGTGCCAGCAGCCCCCTCAGTGGGGAGCTGTTTTTT. Translated, it gives CASSPLSGELFF. Drawing the rest from reference TRBV7-2 and TRBJ2-2, the complete variable domain is GAGVSQSPSNKVTEKGKDVELRCDPISGHTALYWYRQSLGQGLEFLIYFQGNSAPDKSGLPSDRFSAERTGGSVSTLTIQRTQQEDSAVYLCASSPLSGELFFGEGSRLTVL.